These 5 T cell receptor beta chains originate from one sample sequenced in a study of molecular identifiers for immune sequencing clone quantification. TCRdb reprocessed the PCR reads with MiXCR, giving one entry per CDR3 protein. The sample lists over 550,000 distinct CDR3 sequences, roughly 25% occurring once. Sequences were obtained from naive CD8+ T cells from blood, with Jurkat cell RNA spiked in. Subset reported: FACS-sorted CD8+CD4-CCR7+CD45RA+ naive T cells. The source of these receptors is a human donor in good health. Some libraries in this study had Jurkat cell RNA spiked in.

With respect to this clonotype: A much larger clone lies a single base off, so this may be a read error. The chain joins TRBV6-1 to TRBJ1-5; 9 bases agree with TRBD1. The CDR3 has 17 residues. V dropped 4 bases and J dropped 4; count of bases not matched to a gene: 11. The germline V gene encodes CDR1 MNHNS and CDR2 SASEGT. Here the CDR3 reads CASSVARQGVWNQPQHF. CDR3 sequence (DNA): TGTGCCAGCAGTGTAGCCCGACAGGGGGTATGGAATCAGCCCCAGCATTTT.

In the case of this clonotype: One base away lies a much larger clone, so this may be a sequencing read error. The genes are TRBV20-1 and TRBJ2-7, with no clear D. The J call may be incorrect, as the DNA end agrees better with TRBJ2-1. The CDR3 is made up of 13 amino acids. Germline V CDR1 and CDR2: DFQATT, SNEGSKA (reference sequence). The CDR3 loop reads CSARDSEAYEQFF. CDR3 bases: TGCAGTGCTAGAGACTCGGAAGCCTACGAGCAGTTCTTC.

The table lists this clonotype with many counts. The CDR3: CASSDRRTDTQYF. The CDR3 bases are TGTGCCAGCTCCGACCGACGCACAGATACGCAGTATTTT. This sequence joins TRBV9 and TRBJ2-3, with unresolved D. Germline assignment: CDR1 SGDLS and CDR2 YYNGEE. V shed 7 bases and J shed 1 base, with 10 bases lying between them. The CDR3 loop spans 13 amino acids.

This clonotype was observed a handful of times. This chain joins TRBV12-3 or TRBV12-4 and TRBJ2-7; no clear D gene. Trimming removed 6 bases at V and 5 bases at J, with 17 bases between. The CDR3 runs to 14 residues. CDR3 bases: TGTGCCAGCAGCCCTTATCGATTAGGAGACGAGCAGTACTTC. Protein product: CASSPYRLGDEQYF.

The chain recombines TRBV5-1 with TRBJ2-1, with 7 positions matching TRBD1. Germline CDR1 and CDR2: SGHRS and YFSETQ. The J segment lost 9 bases and the V segment lost 2 bases, leaving 2 bases of the junction unmatched. The CDR3 extends over 12 amino acids. Here the CDR3 reads CASSFDRAEQFF. The CDR3 DNA reads TGCGCCAGCAGCTTTGACAGGGCTGAGCAGTTCTTC.